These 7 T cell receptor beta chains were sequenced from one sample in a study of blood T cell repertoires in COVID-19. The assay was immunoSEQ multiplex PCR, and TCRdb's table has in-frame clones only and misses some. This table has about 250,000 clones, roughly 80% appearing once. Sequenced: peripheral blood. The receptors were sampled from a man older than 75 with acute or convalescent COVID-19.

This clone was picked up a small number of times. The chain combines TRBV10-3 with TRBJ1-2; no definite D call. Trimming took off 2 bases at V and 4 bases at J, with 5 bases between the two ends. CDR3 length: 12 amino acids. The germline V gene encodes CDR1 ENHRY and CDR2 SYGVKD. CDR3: CAISEHSYGYTF. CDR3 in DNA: TGTGCCATCAGTGAGCACAGCTATGGCTACACCTTC.

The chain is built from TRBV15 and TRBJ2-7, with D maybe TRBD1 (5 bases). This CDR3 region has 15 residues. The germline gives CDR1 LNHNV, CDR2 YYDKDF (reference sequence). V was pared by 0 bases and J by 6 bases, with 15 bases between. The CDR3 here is CATSREGAASGEQYF. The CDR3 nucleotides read TGTGCCACCAGCAGAGAAGGGGCGGCCTCGGGCGAGCAGTACTTC.

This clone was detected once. Here the CDR3 reads CASSQDSRGRPLHF. The CDR3 DNA reads as TGTGCCAGCAGCCAAGACTCCAGAGGTCGACCCCTCCACTTT. The chain is built from TRBV3-1 (or the pseudogene TRBV3-2) and TRBJ1-6; D call uncertain. From germline, CDR1 is LGHDT and CDR2 YNNKEL (reference sequence). The CDR3 has 14 amino acids. V lost 0 bases, J lost 12 bases, and 12 bases lay in between.

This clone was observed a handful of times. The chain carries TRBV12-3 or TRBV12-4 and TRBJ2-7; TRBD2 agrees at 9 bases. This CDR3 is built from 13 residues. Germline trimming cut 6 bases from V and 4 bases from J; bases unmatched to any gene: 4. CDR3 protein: CASSPLAGYEQYF. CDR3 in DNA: TGTGCCAGCAGCCCCCTAGCGGGATACGAGCAGTACTTC.

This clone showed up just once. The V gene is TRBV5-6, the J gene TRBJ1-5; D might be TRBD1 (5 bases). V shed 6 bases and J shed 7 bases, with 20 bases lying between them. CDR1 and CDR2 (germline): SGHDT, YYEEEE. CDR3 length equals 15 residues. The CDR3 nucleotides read TGTGCCAGCACCTTAACGGGCAGGGCGGACCAGCCCCAGCATTTT. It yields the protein CASTLTGRADQPQHF.

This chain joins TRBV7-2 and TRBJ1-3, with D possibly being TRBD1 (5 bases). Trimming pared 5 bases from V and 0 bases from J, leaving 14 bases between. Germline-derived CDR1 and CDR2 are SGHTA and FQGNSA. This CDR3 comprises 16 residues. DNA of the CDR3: TGTGCCAGCAGCGCGGGGCCCCCGGTCTCTGGAAACACCATATATTTT. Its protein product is CASSAGPPVSGNTIYF.

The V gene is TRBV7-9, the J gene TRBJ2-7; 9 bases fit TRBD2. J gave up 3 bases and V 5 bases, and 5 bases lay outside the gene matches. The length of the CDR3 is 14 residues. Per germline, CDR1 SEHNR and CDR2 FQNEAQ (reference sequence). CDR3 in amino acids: CASSNSGGFYEQYF. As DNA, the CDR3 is TGTGCCAGCAGCAATAGCGGGGGTTTCTACGAGCAGTACTTC. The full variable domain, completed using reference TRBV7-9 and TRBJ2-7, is DTGVSQNPRHKITKRGQNVTFRCDPISEHNRLYWYRQTLGQGPEFLTYFQNEAQLEKSRLLSDRFSAERPKGSFSTLEIQRTEQGDSAMYLCASSNSGGFYEQYFGPGTRLTVT.